This TCR beta chain was recovered during a study of cytomegalovirus exposure and HLA in healthy donors. The PCR ran on 60 Vbeta and 13 Jbeta primers. Assay used: immunoSEQ multiplex PCR; TCRdb lists only in-frame clones, some missing. Here the sample spans 80,000 to 95,000 clones, around 79% being singletons. Concerning this clone itself: Its antigen is not identified.

Study-wide results and limits: Exclusion applied to some V segments, including TRBV6-2 and TRBV6-3, as they were indistinguishable.

The CDR3 covers 15 residues. Losses at the gene ends were 1 base for V and 8 bases for J; bases not matched to a gene: 5. Germline CDR1 reads LGHNA; CDR2 reads YNFKEQ. The sequence came from a female donor in good health and CMV-seronegative. Sample: PBMCs. The chain couples TRBV4-2 to TRBJ1-2; 12 positions agree with TRBD1. CDR3 in DNA: TGTGCCAGCAGCCAAGGGGGACAGGGGGCGGAAGGCTACACCTTC. This codes for CASSQGGQGAEGYTF.